Listed here are 3 T cell receptor beta chains from one sample, sequenced in a study of chemoradiotherapy in HPV16-positive cancers. The data were produced by immunoSEQ multiplex PCR, yet TCRdb's version contains in-frame clones alone and is incomplete. The top ten hold 4.8% of the sample, which has fewer than 40,000 clones, roughly 88% seen once. The specimen comprised blood, sampled from a patient who underwent chemoradiotherapy. All receptors come from a human donor with HPV-associated anogenital cancer.

The genes are TRBV4-2 and TRBJ1-2; 9 bases align to TRBD1. This CDR3 has 17 amino acids. Germline V gene lookup returns CDR1 LGHNA and CDR2 YNFKEQ. V shed 1 base, J shed 0 bases, and the junction held 6 bases outside the gene matches. CDR3 nucleotide sequence: TGTGCCAGCAGCCAAGGGACAGGGGTAAACTCTAACTATGGCTACACCTTC. Amino acids: CASSQGTGVNSNYGYTF.

V usage is TRBV9 and J usage is TRBJ2-7, with 8 bases fitting TRBD2. V dropped 3 bases and J dropped 3; count of bases not matched to a gene: 2. The CDR3 sequence is 13 residues long. Looked up from germline, CDR1 is SGDLS and CDR2 is YYNGEE. The CDR3 DNA reads as TGTGCCAGCAGCGGCGGGGGGCACTACGAGCAGTACTTC. Translation gives CASSGGGHYEQYF.

The chain has TRBV6-5 and TRBJ1-6; D uncertain. This CDR3 comprises 13 residues. Trimming took off 8 bases at V and 9 bases at J, with 14 bases between the two ends. CDR1 and CDR2 (germline): MNHEY, SVGAGI. CDR3 sequence: CASQTEVSSPLHF. Here the CDR3 DNA reads TGTGCCAGCCAAACGGAGGTTAGTTCACCCCTCCACTTT.